The T cell receptor (beta chain) under discussion was sequenced for a study of blood T cell repertoires in COVID-19 (dated by TCRdb to between 2020 and 2021). Looking at the study overall: Collaborator samples came from the United States, Italy and Spain and covered acute and convalescent phases of COVID-19. Where available, HLA class I and class II types were taken from metadata supplied by the sample provider and were not determined by assay-based typing. Subjects who had been exposed to COVID-19, were actively infected with it, or had recovered from it provided the deeply sampled blood TCRbeta repertoires that made up the dataset. Samples were obtained from the ongoing ImmuneRACE study (first 160 participants) and from approximately 1,200 subjects provided by 6 global collaborators. The material from the prospective study consisted of cDNA or gDNA derived from T cells, B-cell-depleted T cells, or PBMCs. The repertoires were made available in a free public database intended to serve as a resource for research on the immune response to SARS-CoV-2. Nearly every sample came with metadata listing a de-identified subject ID, COVID-19 status, age in years and sex. Study-level results and caveats: The amount of clinical and demographic metadata varied by source and participant and was provided uncurated.

The CDR3, cysteine through phenylalanine, is 15 amino acids long. Just the 45-base CDR3 DNA is kept, in frame starting at base 1. At the junction V is shortened by 3 bases and J by 3 bases, with 13 bases in between. Per the germline V gene, SGDLS is the CDR1 and YYNGEE is the CDR2. Of note for this clone: No cognate antigen has been identified for it. Nothing much larger sits one base from this clone, and base qualities are not available.

Samples from volunteer blood donors who had recovered from COVID-19 were contributed by a second Seattle source. The collaborating institutions used their own protocols to collect whole blood in K2EDTA tubes. For TCRbeta analysis, collaborators shipped samples in one of three forms: frozen whole blood, isolated PBMCs, or DNA extracted from either of those sample types. The immunoSEQ Assay, a bias-controlled multiplex PCR, was used to amplify TCRbeta CDR3 regions from genomic DNA. As for the original processing: The number of nucleated cells in each sample was estimated by amplification of reference gene primers within the assay. To quantify the absolute abundance of each unique TCRbeta CDR3 rearrangement, sequence reads were collapsed and filtered. For each sample, productive Simpson clonality was calculated as the square root of Simpson's diversity index over productive rearrangements. TCRdb mirrors the immuneACCESS table, restricted to in-frame sequences. Some clones are absent from its copies; in checked studies, under half trace to an unresolved V gene, and the reason for the others is unknown. Clonal size and the V and J genes are those of that table, whereas D and trimming came from the DNA. Across this sample there are about 250,000 clones, with around nine tenths seen only once. Jointly, the top ten make up approximately 2.1% of the sample.

The receptor chain draws on TRBV9 and TRBJ1-5; TRBD1 is possibly the D segment (5 matching bases). The sample comprised peripheral blood. The clonotype originates from a middle-aged woman who had recovered from COVID-19. CDR3 reads: CASSASGTHNQPQHF. At the DNA level, the sequence is TGTGCCAGCAGCGCATCGGGGACTCACAATCAGCCCCAGCATTTT.